This entry lists 6 T cell receptor beta chains sequenced from one sample in a study of T-cell reconstitution after alpha-beta-depleted transplantation in children. During its preparation, the TCRbeta library received unique molecular identifiers. TCRdb analysed the PCR reads with MiXCR anew, one entry per CDR3 protein. The sample contains hundreds of thousands of distinct CDR3 sequences, approximately 10% of which appear only once. The sequences come from PBMCs from the stem cell graft donor, collected from the stem cell graft. These TCRs come from a human donor who donated a stem cell graft to a child with acute myeloid leukemia.

The chain uses TRBV20-1 and TRBJ2-3, with 12 bases identical to TRBD2. Germline loops: CDR1 DFQATT, CDR2 SNEGSKA (reference sequence). CDR3 length: 15 amino acids. The J segment lost 0 bases and the V segment lost 6 bases, leaving 4 bases of the junction unmatched. For the CDR3, the DNA is TGCAGTGCGATGGGACTAGCGGGTAGCACAGATACGCAGTATTTT. Protein sequence: CSAMGLAGSTDTQYF.

In this sample, this clonotype turned up many times. This sequence joins TRBV28 and TRBJ2-5; possible D gene TRBD1, 6 bases. The V end was cut by 5 bases, the J end by 6 bases, with 13 bases between. Germline CDR1 and CDR2: MDHEN and SYDVKM. CDR3 length: 13 amino acids. In DNA form, the CDR3 reads TGTGCCAGCAGTGGGGGATGGGGGCAGACCCAGTACTTC. Translation gives CASSGGWGQTQYF.

This clonotype showed up just a few times. The chain links TRBV20-1 to TRBJ2-7; 12 nucleotides line up with TRBD2. The CDR3 spans 14 residues. J was trimmed by 2 bases and V by 5 bases; bases with no gene match: 4. CDR1 and CDR2 from the germline V gene are DFQATT and SNEGSKA (reference sequence). The DNA of the CDR3 is TGCAGTGCTGAGACTAGCGGGGGCCCCTACGAGCAGTACTTC. The encoded protein is CSAETSGGPYEQYF.

V gene TRBV10-3 combines with J gene TRBJ2-2; D is ambiguous. V shed 2 bases and J shed 3 bases, with 7 bases lying between them. The germline V gene has CDR1 ENHRY and CDR2 SYGVKD. This CDR3 is 14 amino acids long. The CDR3 spells CAISEITYTGELFF. Here the CDR3 DNA reads TGTGCCATCAGTGAGATTACTTACACCGGGGAGCTGTTTTTT.

The chain joins TRBV20-1 to TRBJ1-5; possibly TRBD1 for D (6 bases). Trimming took off 4 bases at V and 5 bases at J, with 9 bases between the two ends. CDR1 and CDR2 from the germline V gene are DFQATT and SNEGSKA (reference sequence). This CDR3 is built from 12 residues. The CDR3 DNA is TGCAGTGCTAAATCAGGGGATCAGCCCCAGCATTTT. As protein: CSAKSGDQPQHF.

This clonotype has only a few counts. The CDR3 loop reads CASSLKVGLRGNYGYTF. The DNA for the CDR3 is TGTGCCAGCAGCTTAAAAGTAGGCCTGAGAGGAAACTATGGCTACACCTTC. The chain combines TRBV7-2 with TRBJ1-2; no clear D gene. Trimming shortened V by 2 bases and J by 2 bases, and 18 bases separated the two germline ends. The CDR3 sequence is 17 residues long. CDR1 is SGHTA and CDR2 is FQGNSA in the germline V gene. The full variable domain, rest sourced from reference TRBV7-2 and TRBJ1-2, is GAGVSQSPSNKVTEKGKDVELRCDPISGHTALYWYRQSLGQGLEFLIYFQGNSAPDKSGLPSDRFSAERTGGSVSTLTIQRTQQEDSAVYLCASSLKVGLRGNYGYTFGSGTRLTVV.